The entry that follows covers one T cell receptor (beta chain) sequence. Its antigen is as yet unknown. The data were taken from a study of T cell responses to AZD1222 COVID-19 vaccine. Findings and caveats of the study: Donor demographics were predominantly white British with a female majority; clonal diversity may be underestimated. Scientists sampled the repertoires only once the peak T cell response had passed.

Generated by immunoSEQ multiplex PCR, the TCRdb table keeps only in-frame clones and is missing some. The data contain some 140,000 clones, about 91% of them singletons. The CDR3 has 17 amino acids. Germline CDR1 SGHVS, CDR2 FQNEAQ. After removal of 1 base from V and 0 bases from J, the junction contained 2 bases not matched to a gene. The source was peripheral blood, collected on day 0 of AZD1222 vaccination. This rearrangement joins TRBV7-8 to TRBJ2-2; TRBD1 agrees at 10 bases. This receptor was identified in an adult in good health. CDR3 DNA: TGTGCCAGCAGCTTAGGAGGACAGGGGGCGAACACCGGGGAGCTGTTTTTT. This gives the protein CASSLGGQGANTGELFF.